This TCR beta chain was recorded in a study of cytomegalovirus exposure and HLA in healthy donors. Whole-study findings and limits: A few CMV-associated chains proved CMV antigen-specific in vitro. The tendency of first-cohort TCR clusters to co-occur in the roughly 130 validation repertoires emerged from a later analysis.

The CDR3 length is 14 residues. The germline V gene has CDR1 SGHTA and CDR2 FQGTGA. Trimming shortened V by 0 bases and J by 0 bases, and 4 bases separated the two germline ends. As regards this clone: The antigen remains unidentified.

The protocol was immunoSEQ multiplex PCR, while the TCRdb copy is restricted to in-frame clones and leaves out a portion. The table records roughly 230,000 clones, 90% of them present only once. The clonotype comes from a woman younger than 45 in good health and CMV-seronegative. Material for sequencing was PBMCs. The genes are TRBV7-3 and TRBJ2-3, with D unclear. The CDR3 region has the DNA TGTGCCAGCAGCTTAACGTCTAGCACAGATACGCAGTATTTT. This sequence encodes CASSLTSSTDTQYF.